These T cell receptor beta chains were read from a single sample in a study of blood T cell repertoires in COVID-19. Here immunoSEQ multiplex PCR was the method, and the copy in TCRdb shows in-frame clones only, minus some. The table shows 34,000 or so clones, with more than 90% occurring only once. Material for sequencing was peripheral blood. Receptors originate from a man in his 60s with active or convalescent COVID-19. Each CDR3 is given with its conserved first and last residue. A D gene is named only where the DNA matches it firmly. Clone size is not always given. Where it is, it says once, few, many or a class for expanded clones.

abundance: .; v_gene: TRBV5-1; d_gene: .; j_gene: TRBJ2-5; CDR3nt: TGCGCCAGCAGCTGGGTTGGGCAGGTCCAAGAGACCCAGTACTTC; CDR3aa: CASSWVGQVQETQYF
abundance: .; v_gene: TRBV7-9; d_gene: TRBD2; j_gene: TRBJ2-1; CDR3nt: TGTGCCAGCAGTCAATTACCGGGACTAGCGGGACCCTACAATGAGCAGTTCTTC; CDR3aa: CASSQLPGLAGPYNEQFF
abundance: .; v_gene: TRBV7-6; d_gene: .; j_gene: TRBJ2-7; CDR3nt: TGTGCCAGCAGCCCCTACTACGAGCAGTACTTC; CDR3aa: CASSPYYEQYF
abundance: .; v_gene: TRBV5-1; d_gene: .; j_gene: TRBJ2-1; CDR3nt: TGCGCCAGCATCCCCCGTGGGGGGGCCCGGAATGAGCAGTTCTTC; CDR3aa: CASIPRGGARNEQFF
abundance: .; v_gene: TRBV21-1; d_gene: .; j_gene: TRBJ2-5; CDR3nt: TGTGCCAGCAGCATCGGGACTAGCGAGAGAGAGACCCAGTACTTC; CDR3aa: CASSIGTSERETQYF
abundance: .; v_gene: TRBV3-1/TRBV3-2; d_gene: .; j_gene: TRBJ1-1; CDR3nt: TGTGCCAGCAGCCAAGATCGAGGGAGGGTCACTGAAGCTTTCTTT; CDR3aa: CASSQDRGRVTEAFF
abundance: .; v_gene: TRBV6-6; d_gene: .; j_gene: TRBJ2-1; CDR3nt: TGTGCCAGCAGTCGAACTACAACAGGGACATCCTACAATGAGCAGTTCTTC; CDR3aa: CASSRTTTGTSYNEQFF
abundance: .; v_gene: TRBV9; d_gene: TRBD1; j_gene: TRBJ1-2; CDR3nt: TGTGCCAGCAGCGTAGTGGGGACAGGGGGCTATGGCTACACCTTC; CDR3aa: CASSVVGTGGYGYTF
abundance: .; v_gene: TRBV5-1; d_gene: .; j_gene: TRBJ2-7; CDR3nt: TGCGCCAGCAGCTTGATTCCTAACCTCTCCTACGAGCAGTACTTC; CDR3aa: CASSLIPNLSYEQYF
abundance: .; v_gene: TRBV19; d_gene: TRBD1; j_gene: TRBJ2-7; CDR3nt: TGTGCCAGTAGTATCCCTCCGGGACAGGGGGCTGGGGAGCAGTACTTC; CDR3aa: CASSIPPGQGAGEQYF
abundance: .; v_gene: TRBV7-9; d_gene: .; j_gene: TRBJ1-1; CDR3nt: TGTGCCAGCAGCTTCGACAGCAACACTGAAGCTTTCTTT; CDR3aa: CASSFDSNTEAFF
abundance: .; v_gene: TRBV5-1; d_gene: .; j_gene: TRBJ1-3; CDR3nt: TGCGCCAGCAGCTTGGGGGGAGCTGGAAACACCATATATTTT; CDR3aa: CASSLGGAGNTIYF
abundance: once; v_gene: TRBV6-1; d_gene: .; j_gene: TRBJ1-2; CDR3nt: TGTGCCAGCAGTGAATTGTCGGGTGGCTACACCTTC; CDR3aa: CASSELSGGYTF